This TCR beta chain emerged from a study of T cell repertoires in cytomegalovirus infection. Study-level information: Carrying CMV and the relevant HLA type showed in public TCR beta signatures. Overall study findings and caveats: What dominated the ex vivo response were HLA-C-restricted CMV-specific TCR beta clonotypes. Carriers of CMV plus the relevant HLA were identified by cumulative public TCR beta family frequency.

A single record per CDR3 protein comes from TCRdb applying MiXCR to the reads. The sample carries some 6,100 distinct CDR3 sequences, around 59% recorded once. With respect to this clonotype: What it recognizes is unknown. The CDR3 does not end in the conserved phenylalanine or tryptophan, so this is likely a read error.

The material sequenced was PBMCs, sequenced either directly or after in vitro stimulation (not recorded which). The receptor comes from a human donor in good health (CMV status not recorded). Some clones in this sample may be carry-over from other donors' samples.

Here the CDR3 DNA reads TGTGTGCGCAGCTGGGACACCCCTGGCGACGCGCAGTACATC. Its protein product is CVRSWDTPGDAQYI. This chain connects TRBV7-8 to TRBJ2-7; the D gene is possibly TRBD1 (6 bases). CDR3 length equals 14 residues. CDR1 SGHVS and CDR2 FQNEAQ come from the germline V gene.